These 12 T cell receptor beta chains were sequenced from one sample in a study of blood T cells in healthy people across ages. A sample-barcoded 5' primer and a J-beta primer mix were used in a second PCR of roughly 7 to 11 cycles. TCRdb reprocessed the 5' RACE reads with MiXCR, giving one entry per CDR3 protein. The repertoire includes about 770,000 distinct CDR3 sequences, approximately 48% of them detected once, and nearly 20% sits in the top ten. The sequenced sample consisted of blood. The receptors derive from a man in his fifties or sixties in good health.

The chain employs TRBV2 and TRBJ2-2; 8 nucleotides line up with TRBD1. V gave up 8 bases and J gave up 3 bases; unmatched junction bases: 5. CDR1 and CDR2 (germline): SNHLY, FYNNEI. This CDR3 contains 14 residues. The CDR3 protein is CASQKDRDTGELFF. The CDR3 DNA reads TGTGCCAGCCAAAAGGACAGGGACACCGGGGAGCTGTTTTTT.

The J gene is TRBJ1-5, the V gene TRBV4-3; D may be TRBD1 (5 bases). Trimming shortened V by 1 base and J by 0 bases, and 19 bases separated the two germline ends. Germline CDR1 is LGHNA and CDR2 is YSLEER. This CDR3 comprises 19 residues. The CDR3 DNA reads as TGCGCCAGCAGCCAAGTGCTTGGGGCAGGCAAATATAGCAATCAGCCCCAGCATTTT. It translates to CASSQVLGAGKYSNQPQHF.

J is TRBJ2-3 and V is TRBV20-1, with 9 bases fitting TRBD2. CDR3 length equals 15 residues. The J segment lost 1 base and the V segment lost 5 bases, leaving 7 bases of the junction unmatched. Germline V lookup: CDR1 DFQATT, CDR2 SNEGSKA (reference sequence). The CDR3 loop is CSALLTSGRTDTQYF. CDR3 DNA: TGCAGTGCTCTGCTGACTAGCGGCCGCACAGATACGCAGTATTTT.

This clonotype was recorded a few times. The chain combines TRBV27 with TRBJ2-1; D gene ambiguous. This CDR3 has 15 residues. Germline V lookup: CDR1 MNHEY, CDR2 SMNVEV (reference sequence). Trimming removed 5 bases from V and 4 bases from J, with 15 bases in between. The CDR3 DNA sequence: TGTGCCAGCAGTCGTGCCCCCCCTCAATACAATGAGCAGTTCTTC. Translation gives CASSRAPPQYNEQFF.

This chain links TRBV15 with TRBJ1-1; no clear D gene. Germline CDR1 reads LNHNV; CDR2 reads YYDKDF (reference sequence). Trimming cost V 5 bases and J 0 bases, with 19 bases left between them. The CDR3 totals 17 residues. The CDR3 region is CATSPEGRVHMNTEAFF. The CDR3 DNA reads as TGTGCCACCAGCCCCGAAGGAAGAGTCCACATGAACACTGAAGCTTTCTTT. Drawing the rest from reference TRBV15 and TRBJ1-1, the complete variable domain is DAMVIQNPRYQVTQFGKPVTLSCSQTLNHNVMYWYQQKSSQAPKLLFHYYDKDFNNEADTPDNFQSRRPNTSFCFLDIRSPGLGDTAMYLCATSPEGRVHMNTEAFFGQGTRLTVV.

This clonotype has more than one count but fewer than ten. The chain employs TRBV7-8 and TRBJ2-1; TRBD1 agrees at 7 bases. The J segment lost 0 bases and the V segment lost 4 bases, leaving 9 bases of the junction unmatched. Looked up from germline, CDR1 is SGHVS and CDR2 is FQNEAQ. The CDR3 extends over 17 amino acids. In DNA, the CDR3 is TGTGCCAGCAGCTCTAGGCCGGGACAGAGCTCCTACAATGAGCAGTTCTTC. This translates into CASSSRPGQSSYNEQFF.

V is TRBV5-1 and J is TRBJ1-2; D call uncertain. Germline lookup yields CDR1 SGHRS and CDR2 YFSETQ. The CDR3 runs to 14 residues. V was cut by 3 bases and J by 4 bases, with 13 bases left in between. The CDR3 sequence: CASSSEPGGYGYTF. In DNA, the CDR3 is TGCGCCAGCAGCTCGGAACCGGGCGGCTATGGCTACACCTTC.

The chain carries TRBV7-9 and TRBJ2-7; 7 bases are shared with TRBD1. The CDR3 consists of 11 residues. Per germline, CDR1 SEHNR and CDR2 FQNEAQ (reference sequence). Trimming at V came to 6 bases and at J to 10 bases, leaving 6 bases not matched to a gene. DNA of the CDR3: TGTGCCAGCAGTCGCCGACAGGGTCAGTACTTC. Translation: CASSRRQGQYF.

V usage is TRBV2 and J usage is TRBJ2-5; TRBD2 agrees at 9 bases. The J call is uncertain, as TRBJ2-7 better fits the DNA end. The CDR3 runs to 15 residues. The V gene's germline CDR1 is SNHLY and CDR2 FYNNEI. The CDR3: CASSEEGLAAYEQYF. The CDR3 coding sequence is TGTGCCAGCAGTGAAGAGGGACTAGCAGCCTACGAGCAGTACTTC.

The chain uses TRBV7-6 and TRBJ2-3; tentatively, D is TRBD1 (5 bases). V was pared by 2 bases and J by 7 bases, with 13 bases between. Germline loops: CDR1 SGHVS, CDR2 FNYEAQ. The CDR3 has 14 amino acids. CDR3: CASSLLGGANTQYF. The DNA for the CDR3 is TGTGCCAGCAGCTTATTAGGTGGGGCAAATACGCAGTATTTT. Drawing the rest from reference TRBV7-6 and TRBJ2-3, the complete variable domain is GAGVSQSPRYKVTKRGQDVALRCDPISGHVSLYWYRQALGQGPEFLTYFNYEAQQDKSGLPNDRFSAERPEGSISTLTIQRTEQRDSAMYRCASSLLGGANTQYFGPGTRLTVL.

This clonotype was detected only a few times. CDR3 nucleotide sequence: TGCAGTGCTAGGGGACAGGGGGCAGAGGAAAACATTCAGTACTTC. Translated: CSARGQGAEENIQYF. This chain connects TRBV20-1 to TRBJ2-4; 12 positions match TRBD1. The CDR3 runs to 15 residues. Trimming took 3 bases from V and 5 from J; bases not matched to a gene: 5. Germline values: CDR1 DFQATT, CDR2 SNEGSKA (reference sequence).

Turning to this clonotype: A much larger clone differs from this one at a single base, so this may be a read error. This chain links TRBV24-1 with TRBJ2-1, with D maybe TRBD2 (6 bases). The CDR3 is made up of 13 amino acids. The V end was cut by 9 bases, the J end by 5 bases, with 13 bases between. In germline, CDR1 is KGHDR, CDR2 SFDVKD. The CDR3 region has the DNA TGTGCCACCGGGTCTAGCGTTCACAATGAGCAGTTCTTC. It is translated as CATGSSVHNEQFF.